This T cell receptor (beta chain) was obtained from a study of blood T cell repertoires in COVID-19. Study-level background: The United States, Italy and Spain provided the acute and convalescent COVID-19 samples.

This CDR3 is built from 15 residues. The V gene lost 2 bases and the J gene lost 4 bases, with 12 bases spanning the gap. Germline values: CDR1 LGHDT, CDR2 YNNKEL (reference sequence). Authors' analysis steps: Amplification from reference gene primers served as the basis for estimated nucleated cell counts. The repertoire was sequenced with immunoSEQ multiplex PCR; TCRdb's copy has only in-frame clones and lacks some. Clone size and V and J calls were adopted from that table, with D and trimming inferred from the DNA. The data show roughly 260,000 clones, about nine tenths seen once. The chain recombines TRBV3-1 (or the pseudogene TRBV3-2) with TRBJ2-1; D not certain. This receptor was taken from a woman aged 40 to 50 with acute or convalescent COVID-19. The sequencing input was peripheral blood. CDR3 DNA sequence: TGTGCCAGCAGCCAACAGGCAGGCCAGTACAATGAGCAGTTCTTC. Translation gives CASSQQAGQYNEQFF.